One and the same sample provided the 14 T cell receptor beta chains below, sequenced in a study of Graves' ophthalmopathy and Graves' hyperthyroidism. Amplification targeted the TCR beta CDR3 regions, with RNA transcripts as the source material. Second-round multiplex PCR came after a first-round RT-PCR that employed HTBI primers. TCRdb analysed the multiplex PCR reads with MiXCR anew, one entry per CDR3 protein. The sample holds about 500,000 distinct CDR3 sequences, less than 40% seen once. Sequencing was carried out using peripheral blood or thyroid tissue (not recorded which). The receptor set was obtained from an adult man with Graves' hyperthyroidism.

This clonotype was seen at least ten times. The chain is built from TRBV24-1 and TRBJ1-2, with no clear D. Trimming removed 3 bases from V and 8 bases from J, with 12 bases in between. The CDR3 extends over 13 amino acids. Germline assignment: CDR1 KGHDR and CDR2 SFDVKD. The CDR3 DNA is TGTGCCACCAGTGATCCCGGAGAGGGAGGCTACACCTTC. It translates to CATSDPGEGGYTF.

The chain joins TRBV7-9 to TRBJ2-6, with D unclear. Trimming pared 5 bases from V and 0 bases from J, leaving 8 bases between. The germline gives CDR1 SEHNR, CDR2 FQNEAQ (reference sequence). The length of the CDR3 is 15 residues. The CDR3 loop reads CASSLRLSGANVLTF. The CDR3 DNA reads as TGTGCCAGCAGCCTACGGCTCTCTGGGGCCAACGTCCTGACTTTC.

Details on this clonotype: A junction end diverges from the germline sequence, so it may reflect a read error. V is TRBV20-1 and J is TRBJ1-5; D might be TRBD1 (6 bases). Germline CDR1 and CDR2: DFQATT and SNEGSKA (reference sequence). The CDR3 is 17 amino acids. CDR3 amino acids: CSARDWAGGLYNEPQHF. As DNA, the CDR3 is TGCAGTGCTAGAGATTGGGCGGGGGGGCTTTACAATGAGCCCCAGCATTTT.

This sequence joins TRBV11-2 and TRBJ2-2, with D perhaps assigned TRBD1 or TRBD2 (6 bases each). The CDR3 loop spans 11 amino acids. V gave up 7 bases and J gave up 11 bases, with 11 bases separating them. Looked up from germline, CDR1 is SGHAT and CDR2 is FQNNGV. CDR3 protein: CASTEGGELFF. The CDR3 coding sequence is TGTGCCAGCACCGAGGGGGGAGAGCTGTTTTTT.

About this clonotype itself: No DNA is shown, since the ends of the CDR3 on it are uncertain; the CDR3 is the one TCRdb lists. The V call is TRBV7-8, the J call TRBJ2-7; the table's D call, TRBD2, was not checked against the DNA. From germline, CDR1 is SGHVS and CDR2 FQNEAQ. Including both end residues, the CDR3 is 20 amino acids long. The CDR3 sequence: CASSFYICSARKAGSYEQYF.

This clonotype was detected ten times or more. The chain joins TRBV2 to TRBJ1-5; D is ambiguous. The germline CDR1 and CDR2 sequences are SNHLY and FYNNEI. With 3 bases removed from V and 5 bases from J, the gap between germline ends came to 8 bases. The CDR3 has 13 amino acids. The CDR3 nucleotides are TGTGCCAGCAGTGATCGGCTAGATCAGCCCCAGCATTTT. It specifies CASSDRLDQPQHF. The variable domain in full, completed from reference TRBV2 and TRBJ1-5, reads EPEVTQTPSHQVTQMGQEVILRCVPISNHLYFYWYRQILGQKVEFLVSFYNNEISEKSEIFDDQFSVERPDGSNFTLKIRSTKLEDSAMYFCASSDRLDQPQHFGDGTRLSIL.

The CDR3 spells CSVGDSREQFF. In nucleotides, the CDR3 is TGCAGCGTTGGGGACTCTCGGGAACAGTTCTTC. The chain carries TRBV29-1 and TRBJ2-5; a weak D match, TRBD2 (6 bases). The J call may be mistaken, given a closer DNA end match to TRBJ2-1. From germline, CDR1 is SQVTM and CDR2 ANQGSEA. This CDR3 is built from 11 residues.

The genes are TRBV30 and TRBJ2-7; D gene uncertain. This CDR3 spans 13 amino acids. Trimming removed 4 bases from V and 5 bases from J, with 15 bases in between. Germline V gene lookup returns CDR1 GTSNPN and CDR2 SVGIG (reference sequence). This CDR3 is CAWTSRFLDEQYF. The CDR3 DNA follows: TGTGCCTGGACTTCTAGGTTTTTGGACGAGCAGTACTTC.

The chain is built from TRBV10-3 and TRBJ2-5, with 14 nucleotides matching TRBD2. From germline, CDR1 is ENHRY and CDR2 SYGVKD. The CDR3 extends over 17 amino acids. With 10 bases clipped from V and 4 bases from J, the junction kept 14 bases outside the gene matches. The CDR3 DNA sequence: TGTGCCAGCAGGCCTCCGGTCGGGACTAGCGGGAGAGAGACCCAGTACTTC. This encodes CASRPPVGTSGRETQYF.

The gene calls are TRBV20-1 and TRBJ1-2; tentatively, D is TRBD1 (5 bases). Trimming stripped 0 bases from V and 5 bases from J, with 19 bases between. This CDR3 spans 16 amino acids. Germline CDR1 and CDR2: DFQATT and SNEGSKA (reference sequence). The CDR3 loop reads CSARDRLAGGGYGYTF. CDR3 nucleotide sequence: TGCAGTGCTAGAGATCGGCTAGCGGGGGGTGGGTATGGCTACACCTTC.

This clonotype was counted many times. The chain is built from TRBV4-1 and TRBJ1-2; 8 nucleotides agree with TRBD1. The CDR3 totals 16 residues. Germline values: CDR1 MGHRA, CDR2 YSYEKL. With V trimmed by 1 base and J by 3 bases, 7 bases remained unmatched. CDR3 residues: CASSQGPDRVDYGYTF. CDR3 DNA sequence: TGCGCCAGCAGCCAAGGACCGGACAGGGTTGACTATGGCTACACCTTC.

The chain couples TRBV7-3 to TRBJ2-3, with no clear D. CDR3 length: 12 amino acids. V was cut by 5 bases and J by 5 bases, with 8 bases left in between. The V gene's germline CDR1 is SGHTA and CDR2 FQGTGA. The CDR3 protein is CASSPIGDTQYF. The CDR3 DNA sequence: TGTGCCAGCAGCCCAATAGGAGATACGCAGTATTTT.

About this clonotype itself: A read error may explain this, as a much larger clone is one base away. The CDR3 region has the DNA TGCGCCAGGAGCGCCGGGACAGAGGTCACTGAAGCTTTCTTT. It is translated as CARSAGTEVTEAFF. The chain combines TRBV5-1 with TRBJ1-1, with 7 bases aligning to TRBD1. The trim removed 8 bases at V and 4 bases at J, leaving 11 bases unmatched. This CDR3 contains 14 residues. Germline CDR1 and CDR2: SGHRS and YFSETQ.

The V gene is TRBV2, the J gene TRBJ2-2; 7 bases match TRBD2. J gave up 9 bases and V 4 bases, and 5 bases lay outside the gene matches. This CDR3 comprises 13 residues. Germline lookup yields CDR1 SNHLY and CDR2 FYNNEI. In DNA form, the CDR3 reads TGTGCCAGCAGTGGGGGAGGGAACCGGGAGCTGTTTTTT. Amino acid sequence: CASSGGGNRELFF.